The present entry profiles one T cell receptor beta chain with its context. Other DNA sequences of this sample code for an identical CDR3. The sample comes from a study of PD-L1 blockade in urothelial cancer. In the study overall: Male sex and bladder-origin urothelial cancer were recorded for twenty-five of 29 patients.

Only in-frame clones appear in the TCRdb table, and some are missing; sequencing was by immunoSEQ multiplex PCR. The data contain about 56,000 clones, approximately 83% of them singletons. Time point specified: pretreatment peripheral blood. CDR1 is SGHRS and CDR2 is YFSETQ in the germline V gene. V gave up 0 bases and J gave up 5 bases; unmatched junction bases: 14. The CDR3 loop spans 19 amino acids. This clonotype was obtained from a man between 65 and 79 years old with urothelial cancer. The sequencing used PBMCs, collected around atezolizumab (anti-PD-L1) treatment. This sequence joins TRBV5-1 and TRBJ1-4; 9 positions agree with TRBD1. CDR3 nucleotide sequence: TGCGCCAGCAGCTTGGGACAAATTTGGACAGGGGCACGAAATGAAAAACTGTTTTTT. Its translation: CASSLGQIWTGARNEKLFF.